This T cell receptor beta chain was sequenced for a study of T cells in Graves' hyperthyroidism and ophthalmopathy. This CDR3 contains 16 residues. Germline CDR1 MNHEY, CDR2 SVGEGT. V was clipped by 0 bases and J by 0 bases, with 9 bases between them. Graves' hyperthyroidism is called stable when ophthalmopathy does not progress within 18 months. The hyperthyroidism patients had all been newly diagnosed, and their disease duration was under 2 months. Their ages ranged from 18 to 65 years. There are many counts of this clonotype. The source material, RNA transcripts, was used to amplify TCR beta CDR3 regions. Primed by the HTBI set, a first-round RT-PCR was run on the TCR CDR3. TCRdb independently ran MiXCR on the multiplex PCR reads; one entry per CDR3 protein. The table has about half a million distinct CDR3 sequences, around 20% seen once.

The sequence derives from a man younger than 30 with Graves' hyperthyroidism. The sample was blood. This sequence joins TRBV6-2 or TRBV6-3 and TRBJ1-5; weak D call: TRBD1 (5 bases). CDR3 sequence: CASSYSGGYSNQPQHF. As DNA, the CDR3 is TGTGCCAGCAGTTACTCCGGGGGTTATAGCAATCAGCCCCAGCATTTT.